This T cell receptor (beta chain) was captured in a study of CD8+CD57+ T cells in acquired aplastic anemia. Study-level results: Both total CD4+ and CD8+ pools in patients were more diverse than CD8+CD57+ cells.

TCR beta VDJ combinations and CDR3 sequences were profiled from genomic DNA. TCRdb reprocessed the reads with MiXCR, giving one entry per CDR3 protein. The table includes about 20,000 distinct CDR3 sequences, 40% detected once. The J segment lost 7 bases and the V segment lost 1 base, leaving 10 bases of the junction unmatched. CDR1 is DFQATT and CDR2 is SNEGSKA in the germline V gene (reference sequence). This CDR3 has 16 amino acids. On this clonotype: The antigen remains unidentified.

Patients sequenced had flow cytometry evidence of CD8+CD57+ cell expansion. The specimen sequenced was CD8+CD57+ T cells sorted from PBMCs. Subset given: bead-enriched CD8+CD57+ effector memory T cells from SAA patients. The sequence derives from a human donor with aplastic anemia. This chain uses TRBV20-1 with TRBJ1-6; 7 positions agree with TRBD1. The CDR3 bases are TGCAGTGCTAGAGTAAAGAGGGGACAGATAAATTCACCCCTCCACTTT. Its translation is CSARVKRGQINSPLHF.